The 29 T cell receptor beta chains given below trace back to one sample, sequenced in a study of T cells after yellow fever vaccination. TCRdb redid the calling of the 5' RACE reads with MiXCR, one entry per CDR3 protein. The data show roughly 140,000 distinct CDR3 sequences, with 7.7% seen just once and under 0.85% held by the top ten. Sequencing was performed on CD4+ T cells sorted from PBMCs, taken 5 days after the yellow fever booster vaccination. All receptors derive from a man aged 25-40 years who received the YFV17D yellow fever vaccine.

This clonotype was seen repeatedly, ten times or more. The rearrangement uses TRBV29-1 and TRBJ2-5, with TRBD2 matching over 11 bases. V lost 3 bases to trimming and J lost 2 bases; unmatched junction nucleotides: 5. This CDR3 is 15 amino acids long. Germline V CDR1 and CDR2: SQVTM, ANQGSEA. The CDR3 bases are TGCAGCGTTGATCCTAGCGGGGGGAATCAAGAGACCCAGTACTTC. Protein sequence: CSVDPSGGNQETQYF.

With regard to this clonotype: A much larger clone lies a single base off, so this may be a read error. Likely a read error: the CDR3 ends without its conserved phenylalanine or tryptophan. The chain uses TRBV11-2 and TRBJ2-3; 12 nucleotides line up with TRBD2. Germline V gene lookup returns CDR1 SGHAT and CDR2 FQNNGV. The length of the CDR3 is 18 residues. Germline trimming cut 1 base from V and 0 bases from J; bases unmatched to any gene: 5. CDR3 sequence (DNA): TGTGCCAGCAGCTTAGTCACAGGGACTAGCGGGAGCACAGATACGCAGTATTAT. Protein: CASSLVTGTSGSTDTQYY.

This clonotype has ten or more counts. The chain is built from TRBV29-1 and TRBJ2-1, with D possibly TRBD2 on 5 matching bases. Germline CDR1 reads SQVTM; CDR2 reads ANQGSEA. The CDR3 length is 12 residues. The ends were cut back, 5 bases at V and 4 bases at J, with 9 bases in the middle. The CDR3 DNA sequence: TGCAGCGTTTATAGGGAGTACAATGAGCAGTTCTTC. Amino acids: CSVYREYNEQFF.

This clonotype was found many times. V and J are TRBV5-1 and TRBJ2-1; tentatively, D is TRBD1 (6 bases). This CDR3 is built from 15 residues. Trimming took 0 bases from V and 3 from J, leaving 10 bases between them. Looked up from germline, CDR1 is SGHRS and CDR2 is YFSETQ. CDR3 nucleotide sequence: TGCGCCAGCAGCTTGGGGGGACAAAACTACAATGAGCAGTTCTTC. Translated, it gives CASSLGGQNYNEQFF.

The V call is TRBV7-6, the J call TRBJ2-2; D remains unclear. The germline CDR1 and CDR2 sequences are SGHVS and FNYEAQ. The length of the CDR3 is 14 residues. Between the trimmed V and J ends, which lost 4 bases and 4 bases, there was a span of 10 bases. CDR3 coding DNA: TGTGCCAGCAGCTCACCATTGAGCACCGGGGAGCTGTTTTTT. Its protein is CASSSPLSTGELFF.

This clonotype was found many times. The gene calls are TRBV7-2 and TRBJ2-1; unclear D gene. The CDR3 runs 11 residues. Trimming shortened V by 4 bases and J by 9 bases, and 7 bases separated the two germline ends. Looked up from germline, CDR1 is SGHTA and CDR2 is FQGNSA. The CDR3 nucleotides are TGTGCCAGCAGCTCCGGACCTGAGCAGTTCTTC. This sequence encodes CASSSGPEQFF.

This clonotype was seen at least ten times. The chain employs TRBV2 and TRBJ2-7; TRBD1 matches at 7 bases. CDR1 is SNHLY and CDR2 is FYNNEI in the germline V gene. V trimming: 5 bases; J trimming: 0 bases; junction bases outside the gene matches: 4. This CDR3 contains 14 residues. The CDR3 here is CASSQDRYSYEQYF. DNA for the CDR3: TGTGCCAGCAGTCAGGACAGGTACTCCTACGAGCAGTACTTC.

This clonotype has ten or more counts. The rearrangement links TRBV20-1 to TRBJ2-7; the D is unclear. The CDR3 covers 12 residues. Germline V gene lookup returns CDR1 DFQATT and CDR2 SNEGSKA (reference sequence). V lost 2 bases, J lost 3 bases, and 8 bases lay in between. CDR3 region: CSARPQSYEQYF. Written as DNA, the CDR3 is TGCAGTGCTAGACCCCAAAGCTACGAGCAGTACTTC.

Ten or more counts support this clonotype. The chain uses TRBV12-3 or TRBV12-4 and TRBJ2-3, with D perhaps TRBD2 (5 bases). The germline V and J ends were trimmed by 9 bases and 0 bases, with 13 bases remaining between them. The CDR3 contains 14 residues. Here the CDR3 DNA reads TGTGCCAGTACGAAGGAGGCAAGCACAGATACGCAGTATTTT. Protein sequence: CASTKEASTDTQYF.

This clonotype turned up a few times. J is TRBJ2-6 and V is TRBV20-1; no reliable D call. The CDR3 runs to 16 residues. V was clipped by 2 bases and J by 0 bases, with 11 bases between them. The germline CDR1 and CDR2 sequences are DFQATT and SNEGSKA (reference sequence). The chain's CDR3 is CSARRGPFSGANVLTF. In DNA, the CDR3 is TGCAGTGCTAGACGCGGACCTTTCTCTGGGGCCAACGTCCTGACTTTC.

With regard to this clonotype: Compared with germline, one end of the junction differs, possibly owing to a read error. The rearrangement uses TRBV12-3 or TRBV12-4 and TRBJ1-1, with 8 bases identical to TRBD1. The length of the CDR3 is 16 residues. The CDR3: CAGSPWTGRDGTEAFF. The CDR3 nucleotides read TGTGCCGGCAGTCCTTGGACAGGGCGGGACGGCACTGAAGCTTTCTTT.

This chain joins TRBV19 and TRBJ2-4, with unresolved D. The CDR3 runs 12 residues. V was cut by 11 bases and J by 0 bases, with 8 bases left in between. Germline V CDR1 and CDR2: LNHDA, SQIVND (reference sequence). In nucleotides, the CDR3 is TGTGCCCGAACTCCAGCCAAAAACATTCAGTACTTC. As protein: CARTPAKNIQYF.

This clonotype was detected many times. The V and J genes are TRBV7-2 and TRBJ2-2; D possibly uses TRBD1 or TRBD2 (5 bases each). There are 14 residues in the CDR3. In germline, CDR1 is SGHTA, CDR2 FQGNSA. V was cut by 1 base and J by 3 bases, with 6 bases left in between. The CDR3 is CASSLEGHTGELFF. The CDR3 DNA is TGTGCCAGCAGCTTAGAGGGACACACCGGGGAGCTGTTTTTT.

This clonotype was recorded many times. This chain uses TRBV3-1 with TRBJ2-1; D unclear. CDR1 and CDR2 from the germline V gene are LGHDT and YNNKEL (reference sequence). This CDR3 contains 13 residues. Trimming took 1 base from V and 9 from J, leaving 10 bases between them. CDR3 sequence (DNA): TGTGCCAGCAGCCAAGGAGGTGATCTTGAGCAGTTCTTC. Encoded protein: CASSQGGDLEQFF.

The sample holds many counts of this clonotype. The CDR3 DNA is TGCGCCAGCAGCTTCCAAATGAGCGAGAGTTACAATGAGCAGTTCTTC. As protein: CASSFQMSESYNEQFF. The chain employs TRBV5-1 and TRBJ2-1; D not resolved. This CDR3 comprises 16 residues. Looked up from germline, CDR1 is SGHRS and CDR2 is YFSETQ. The V end lost 2 bases, the J end lost 4 bases, and 16 bases lay between the germline ends.

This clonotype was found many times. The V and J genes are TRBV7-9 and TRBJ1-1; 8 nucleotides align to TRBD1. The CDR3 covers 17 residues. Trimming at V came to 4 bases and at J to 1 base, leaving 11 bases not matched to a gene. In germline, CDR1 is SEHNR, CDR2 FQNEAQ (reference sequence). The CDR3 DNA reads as TGTGCCAGCAGCTCCCAGCGACAGGGGAGGGGGAACACTGAAGCTTTCTTT. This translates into CASSSQRQGRGNTEAFF.

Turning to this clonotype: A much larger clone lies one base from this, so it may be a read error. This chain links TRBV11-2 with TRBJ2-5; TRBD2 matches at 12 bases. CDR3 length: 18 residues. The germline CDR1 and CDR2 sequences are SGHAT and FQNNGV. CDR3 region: CTSSLGWLAGGRLETQYF. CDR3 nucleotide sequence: TGTACCAGCAGCTTAGGTTGGCTAGCGGGAGGGAGGCTAGAGACCCAGTACTTC.

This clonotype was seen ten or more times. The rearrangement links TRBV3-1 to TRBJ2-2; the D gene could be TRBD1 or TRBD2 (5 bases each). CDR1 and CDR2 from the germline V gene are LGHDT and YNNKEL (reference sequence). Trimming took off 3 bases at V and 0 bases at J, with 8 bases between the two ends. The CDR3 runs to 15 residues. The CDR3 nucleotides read TGTGCCAGCAGCCAGGGGACCGCGAACACCGGGGAGCTGTTTTTT. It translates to CASSQGTANTGELFF.

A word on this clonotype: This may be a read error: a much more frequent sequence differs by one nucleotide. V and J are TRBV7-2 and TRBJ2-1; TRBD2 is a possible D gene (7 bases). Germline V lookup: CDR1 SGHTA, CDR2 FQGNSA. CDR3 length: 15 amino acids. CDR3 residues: CASSGGASPYDEQFF. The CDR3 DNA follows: TGTGCCAGCAGCGGGGGGGCGTCTCCCTACGATGAGCAGTTCTTC.

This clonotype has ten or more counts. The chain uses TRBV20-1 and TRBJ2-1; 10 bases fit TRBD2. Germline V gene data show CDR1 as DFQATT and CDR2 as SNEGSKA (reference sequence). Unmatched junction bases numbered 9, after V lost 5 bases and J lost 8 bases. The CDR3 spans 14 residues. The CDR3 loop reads CSAPTASGRHEQFF. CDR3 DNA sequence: TGCAGTGCTCCGACGGCTAGCGGGAGACATGAGCAGTTCTTC.

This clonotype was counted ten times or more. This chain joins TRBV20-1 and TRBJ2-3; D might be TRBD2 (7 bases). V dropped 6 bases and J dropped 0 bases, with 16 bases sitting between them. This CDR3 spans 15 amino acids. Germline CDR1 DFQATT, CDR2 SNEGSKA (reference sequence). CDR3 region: CSATLGGLSTDTQYF. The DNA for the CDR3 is TGCAGTGCGACCCTCGGGGGGCTCAGCACAGATACGCAGTATTTT.

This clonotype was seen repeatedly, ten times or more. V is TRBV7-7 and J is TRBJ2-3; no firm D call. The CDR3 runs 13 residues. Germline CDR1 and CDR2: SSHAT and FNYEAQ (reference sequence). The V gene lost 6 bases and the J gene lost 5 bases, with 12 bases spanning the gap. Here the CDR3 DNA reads TGTGCCAGCAGTTACGAAATTCAAGATACGCAGTATTTT. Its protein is CASSYEIQDTQYF.

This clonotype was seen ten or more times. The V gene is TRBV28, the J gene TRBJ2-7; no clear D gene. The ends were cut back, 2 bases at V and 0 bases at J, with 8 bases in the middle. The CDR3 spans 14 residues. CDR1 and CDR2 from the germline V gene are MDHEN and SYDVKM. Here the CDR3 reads CASSLQAVSYEQYF. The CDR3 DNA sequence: TGTGCCAGCAGTTTACAGGCCGTCTCCTACGAGCAGTACTTC.

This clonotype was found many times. The CDR3 sequence is CATSSRGGYGYTF. CDR3 DNA: TGTGCCACCAGCAGCCGGGGTGGCTATGGCTACACCTTC. The chain carries TRBV15 and TRBJ1-2; D remains ambiguous. The V and J ends lost 3 bases and 4 bases respectively, with 9 bases between them. The CDR3 consists of 13 residues. Germline V gene lookup returns CDR1 LNHNV and CDR2 YYDKDF (reference sequence).

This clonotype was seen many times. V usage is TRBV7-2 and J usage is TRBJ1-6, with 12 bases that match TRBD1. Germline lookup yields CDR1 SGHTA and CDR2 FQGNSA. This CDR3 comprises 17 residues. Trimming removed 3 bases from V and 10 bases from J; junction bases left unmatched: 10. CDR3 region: CASSFAGTGGLVSPLHF. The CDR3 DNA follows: TGTGCCAGCAGCTTTGCCGGGACAGGGGGCCTGGTATCACCCCTCCACTTT.

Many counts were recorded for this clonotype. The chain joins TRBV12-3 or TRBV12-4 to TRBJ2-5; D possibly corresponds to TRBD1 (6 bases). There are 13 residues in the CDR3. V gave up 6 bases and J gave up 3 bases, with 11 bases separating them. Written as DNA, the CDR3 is TGTGCCAGCAGGAAAACAGGGAAAGAGACCCAGTACTTC. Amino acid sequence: CASRKTGKETQYF.

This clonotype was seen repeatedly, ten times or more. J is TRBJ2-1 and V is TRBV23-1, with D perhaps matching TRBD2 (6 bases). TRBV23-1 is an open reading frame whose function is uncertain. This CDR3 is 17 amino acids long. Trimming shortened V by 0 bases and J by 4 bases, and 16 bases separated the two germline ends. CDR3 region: CASSQSRIGGPYNEQFF. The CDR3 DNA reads TGCGCCAGCAGTCAATCGAGGATCGGGGGACCTTACAATGAGCAGTTCTTC.

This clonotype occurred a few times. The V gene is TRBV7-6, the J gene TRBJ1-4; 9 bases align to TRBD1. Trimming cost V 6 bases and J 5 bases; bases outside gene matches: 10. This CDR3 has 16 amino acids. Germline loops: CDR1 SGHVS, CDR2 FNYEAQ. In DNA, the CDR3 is TGTGCCAGCAGGCCGGCCGGGGACAGGGAGAATGAAAAACTGTTTTTT. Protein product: CASRPAGDRENEKLFF. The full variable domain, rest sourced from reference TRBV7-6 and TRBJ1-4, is GAGVSQSPRYKVTKRGQDVALRCDPISGHVSLYWYRQALGQGPEFLTYFNYEAQQDKSGLPNDRFSAERPEGSISTLTIQRTEQRDSAMYRCASRPAGDRENEKLFFGSGTQLSVL.

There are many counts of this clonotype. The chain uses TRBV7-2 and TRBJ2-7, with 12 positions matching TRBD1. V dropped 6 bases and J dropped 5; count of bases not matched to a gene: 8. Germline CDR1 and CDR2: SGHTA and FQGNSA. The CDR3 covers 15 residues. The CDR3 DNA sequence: TGTGCCAGCAGTTCCCGGGACAGGGGGCTAAACGAGCAGTACTTC. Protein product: CASSSRDRGLNEQYF. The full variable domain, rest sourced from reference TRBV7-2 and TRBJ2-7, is GAGVSQSPSNKVTEKGKDVELRCDPISGHTALYWYRQSLGQGLEFLIYFQGNSAPDKSGLPSDRFSAERTGGSVSTLTIQRTQQEDSAVYLCASSSRDRGLNEQYFGPGTRLTVT.